Sequencing of this T cell receptor (beta chain) was carried out in a study of T cell changes during pregnancy in multiple sclerosis. The germline V gene encodes CDR1 MNHEY and CDR2 SMNVEV (reference sequence). The CDR3 is 12 amino acids. V was cut by 6 bases and J by 7 bases, with 12 bases left in between. Assay used: immunoSEQ multiplex PCR; TCRdb lists only in-frame clones, some missing. The table records roughly 40,000 clones, around nine tenths of them present only once. Sequenced material: peripheral blood, taken before pregnancy. This chain joins TRBV27 and TRBJ1-1; D ambiguous. The receptor comes from a female donor with multiple sclerosis, enrolled in a pregnancy study. Here the CDR3 reads CASSRTAGEAFF. CDR3 nucleotides: TGTGCCAGCAGCCGAACCGCCGGTGAAGCTTTCTTT.